This entry features one TCR beta chain sequence. Its antigen is still unknown. The sample is drawn from a study of CD4 T cells in relation to SARS-CoV-2 and coronaviruses. Naive or memory CD4+ cells were cultured 1:1 with T cell-depleted PBMCs plus CEF. Measured with immunoSEQ multiplex PCR; TCRdb has only the in-frame clones, and not every one. The table records tens of thousands of clones, 77% of them present only once. Study-wide points: No crossreactivity against non-spike viral proteins was tested here. According to naive versus memory sequencing, detected responses are memory recall, not newly primed.

Material: memory CD4+ T cells from PBMCs, cultured in vitro. The source of this sequence is an adult with COVID-19.

CDR3 region: CASSLGRDGLAGDNEQFF. In DNA form, the CDR3 reads TGTGCCAGCAGCTTGGGCAGGGACGGGCTAGCGGGAGACAATGAGCAGTTCTTC. The chain is built from TRBV7-9 and TRBJ2-1; 10 bases are a match to TRBD2. Germline assignment: CDR1 SEHNR and CDR2 FQNEAQ (reference sequence). The CDR3 runs to 18 residues. J lost 5 bases, V lost 3 bases, and 13 bases had no gene match.